Below, 32 T cell receptor beta chains from the same sample are listed, as sequenced in a study of shared clonotypes between healthy human individuals. The data were produced by immunoSEQ multiplex PCR, yet TCRdb's version contains in-frame clones alone and is incomplete. The data show a few million clones, approximately 93% seen once. Material: naive CD4+ T cells from PBMCs. Subset defined: CD45RA+ positively selected. All receptors come from a man younger than 35 in good health. Some clones in this sample may be carry-over from other donors' samples.

As concerns this clone: It may be a read error: a sequence one base away is much more abundant. This sample also contains other DNA sequences that code for the same CDR3. The rearrangement uses TRBV5-1 and TRBJ2-7; 8 bases are a match to TRBD1. Germline CDR1 is SGHRS and CDR2 is YFSETQ. The CDR3 is 14 residues long. The V and J ends lost 0 bases and 2 bases, in that order; junction bases with no gene match: 1. As DNA, the CDR3 is TGCGCCAGCAGCTTGGTACAGGGGGCCTACGAGCAGTACTTC. This encodes CASSLVQGAYEQYF.

As concerns this clone: This same CDR3 is encoded by further DNA sequences in the sample. J is TRBJ2-7 and V is TRBV2; D unresolved. This CDR3 is 14 amino acids long. CDR1 is SNHLY, CDR2 FYNNEI, per germline. Trimming pared 3 bases from V and 1 base from J, leaving 10 bases between. The CDR3 spells CASSDQGYSYEQYF. The CDR3 bases are TGTGCCAGCAGTGACCAAGGGTATTCCTACGAGCAGTACTTC.

CDR3 amino acids: CASRSYSNYGYTF. The CDR3 DNA follows: TGTGCCAGCAGAAGCTACTCTAACTATGGCTACACCTTC. The genes are TRBV28 and TRBJ1-2; D remains ambiguous. With 6 bases removed from V and 0 bases from J, the gap between germline ends came to 8 bases. This CDR3 comprises 13 residues. Germline V gene lookup returns CDR1 MDHEN and CDR2 SYDVKM.

A word on this clone: Other DNA sequences in the sample encode the same CDR3. This sequence joins TRBV5-1 and TRBJ2-3, with 7 bases that match TRBD2. V shed 0 bases, J shed 4 bases, and the junction held 2 bases outside the gene matches. CDR1 and CDR2 (germline): SGHRS, YFSETQ. The CDR3 is 14 residues long. The CDR3 loop reads CASSLGGRSDTQYF. The CDR3 nucleotides read TGCGCCAGCAGCTTGGGCGGGAGATCAGATACGCAGTATTTT.

This chain connects TRBV5-1 to TRBJ2-1, with 8 bases identical to TRBD1. The V and J ends lost 2 bases and 4 bases, in that order; junction bases with no gene match: 8. Per the germline V gene, CDR1 is SGHRS and CDR2 is YFSETQ. CDR3 size: 16 residues. For the CDR3, the DNA is TGCGCCAGCAGCTTACTTGGACAGGGAATTTACAATGAGCAGTTCTTC. This encodes CASSLLGQGIYNEQFF. The whole variable domain, filled in from reference TRBV5-1 and TRBJ2-1, reads KAGVTQTPRYLIKTRGQQVTLSCSPISGHRSVSWYQQTPGQGLQFLFEYFSETQRNKGNFPGRFSGRQFSNSRSEMNVSTLELGDSALYLCASSLLGQGIYNEQFFGPGTRLTVL.

V is TRBV5-6 and J is TRBJ2-3, with TRBD2 matching over 7 bases. In germline, CDR1 is SGHDT, CDR2 YYEEEE. The CDR3 extends over 17 amino acids. The V gene end was trimmed by 2 bases and the J gene end by 8 bases; junction bases not matched to a gene: 17. CDR3 protein: CASSFTSSRRPGGTQYF. For the CDR3, the DNA is TGTGCCAGCAGCTTCACGAGCAGCAGACGGCCGGGAGGTACGCAGTATTTT. The entire variable domain, with the rest obtained from reference TRBV5-6 and TRBJ2-3, is as follows: DAGVTQSPTHLIKTRGQQVTLRCSPKSGHDTVSWYQQALGQGPQFIFQYYEEEERQRGNFPDRFSGHQFPNYSSELNVNALLLGDSALYLCASSFTSSRRPGGTQYFGPGTRLTVL.

The J gene is TRBJ2-2, the V gene TRBV7-2; the match to TRBD2 covers 10 bases. The germline V gene encodes CDR1 SGHTA and CDR2 FQGNSA. CDR3 length: 16 amino acids. V gave up 3 bases and J gave up 4 bases; unmatched junction bases: 5. The CDR3 coding sequence is TGTGCCAGCAGCTTCCAACTAGCGGGACCCACCGGGGAGCTGTTTTTT. This encodes CASSFQLAGPTGELFF.

V gene TRBV5-5 combines with J gene TRBJ1-1, with D perhaps matching TRBD1 (6 bases). This CDR3 contains 14 residues. V was cut by 0 bases and J by 4 bases, with 10 bases left in between. Germline CDR1 SGHKS, CDR2 YYEKEE (reference sequence). CDR3 sequence reads: CASSLGRGGTEAFF. CDR3 nucleotide sequence: TGTGCCAGCAGCTTGGGCAGGGGAGGCACTGAAGCTTTCTTT. Drawing the rest from reference TRBV5-5 and TRBJ1-1, the complete variable domain is DAGVTQSPTHLIKTRGQQVTLRCSPISGHKSVSWYQQVLGQGPQFIFQYYEKEERGRGNFPDRFSARQFPNYSSELNVNALLLGDSALYLCASSLGRGGTEAFFGQGTRLTVV.

In nucleotides, the CDR3 is TGTGCCAGCAGCTTGGTCGGGAACAATGAGCAGTTCTTC. Residues: CASSLVGNNEQFF. The chain has TRBV5-4 and TRBJ2-1, with D possibly being TRBD2 (5 bases). The CDR3 covers 13 residues. CDR1 is SGHNT, CDR2 YYREEE, per germline (reference sequence). The V and J ends lost 0 bases and 5 bases respectively, with 6 bases between them.

V usage is TRBV10-3 and J usage is TRBJ2-2; 8 bases map to TRBD2. Germline V gives CDR1 ENHRY, CDR2 SYGVKD. Germline trimming cut 4 bases from V and 3 bases from J; bases unmatched to any gene: 7. This CDR3 is built from 16 residues. The CDR3 here is CAISARSGEYTGELFF. CDR3 nucleotide sequence: TGTGCCATCAGTGCCCGTAGCGGGGAGTACACCGGGGAGCTGTTTTTT.

This clone was detected only once. This chain connects TRBV6-6 to TRBJ1-1; 10 bases are shared with TRBD1. Germline V gives CDR1 MNHNY, CDR2 SVGAGI (reference sequence). CDR3 size: 15 residues. V lost 4 bases and J lost 4; bases outside the gene matches: 6. The CDR3 is CASSSETGGSTEAFF. The CDR3 nucleotides read TGTGCCAGCAGTTCCGAGACAGGGGGCTCCACTGAAGCTTTCTTT.

The chain has TRBV4-1 and TRBJ1-4, with TRBD1 matching over 8 bases. The CDR3 extends over 16 amino acids. CDR1 and CDR2 (germline): MGHRA, YSYEKL. The trim removed 4 bases at V and 8 bases at J, leaving 12 bases unmatched. In nucleotides, the CDR3 is TGCGCCAGCAGCCCGGCAAACAGGGGGAGCGGCGAAAAACTGTTTTTT. Translating it yields CASSPANRGSGEKLFF.

The V and J genes are TRBV6-1 and TRBJ2-7; 7 nucleotides match TRBD2. Germline CDR1 MNHNS, CDR2 SASEGT. The J segment lost 6 bases and the V segment lost 2 bases, leaving 4 bases of the junction unmatched. The CDR3 is made up of 13 amino acids. Written as DNA, the CDR3 is TGTGCCAGCAGTGAAACGTGGGGGGGCGAGCAGTACTTC. Translating it yields CASSETWGGEQYF.

The chain joins TRBV28 to TRBJ1-2; D is unresolved. Germline CDR1 MDHEN, CDR2 SYDVKM. The ends were cut back, 3 bases at V and 6 bases at J, with 14 bases in the middle. The CDR3 covers 14 residues. The CDR3 spells CASSFPGLVNGYTF. In DNA form, the CDR3 reads TGTGCCAGCAGTTTTCCCGGGTTGGTGAATGGCTACACCTTC.

The J gene is TRBJ1-2, the V gene TRBV5-6; perhaps TRBD1 as D (5 bases). Germline V gene sequence: CDR1 SGHDT, CDR2 YYEEEE. The CDR3 runs to 11 residues. V gave up 3 bases and J gave up 12 bases, with 12 bases separating them. The CDR3 region is CASSSNAGDTF. CDR3 nucleotide sequence: TGTGCCAGCAGCTCGAATGCGGGGGACACCTTC.

The chain uses TRBV4-1 and TRBJ1-2; D not certain. The V gene's germline CDR1 is MGHRA and CDR2 YSYEKL. V shed 1 base and J shed 4 bases, with 13 bases lying between them. The CDR3 runs to 15 residues. The CDR3 here is CASSQGVGMTYGYTF. CDR3 in DNA: TGCGCCAGCAGCCAAGGGGTAGGAATGACCTATGGCTACACCTTC.

The V gene is TRBV10-3, the J gene TRBJ2-5; D unclear. The J call is in doubt because the DNA end fits TRBJ2-7 better. The CDR3 is made up of 15 amino acids. Germline loops: CDR1 ENHRY, CDR2 SYGVKD. In DNA form, the CDR3 reads TGTGCCATCAGTGAGTCTGAGAACAGACCCTACGAGCAGTACTTC. Encoded protein: CAISESENRPYEQYF.

The chain combines TRBV6-1 with TRBJ1-2, with D perhaps matching TRBD1 (5 bases). The CDR3 covers 12 residues. V gave up 4 bases and J gave up 4 bases, with 7 bases separating them. Germline-derived CDR1 and CDR2 are MNHNS and SASEGT. This chain's CDR3 is CASSGGGYGYTF. The CDR3 DNA is TGTGCCAGCAGTGGGGGCGGCTATGGCTACACCTTC.

This clone was seen only once. The chain is built from TRBV5-6 and TRBJ1-2; 7 positions match TRBD1. The CDR3 loop spans 14 amino acids. Germline CDR1 reads SGHDT; CDR2 reads YYEEEE. The J segment lost 8 bases and the V segment lost 1 base, leaving 8 bases of the junction unmatched. CDR3 in amino acids: CASSLPQTGRGYTF. The CDR3 coding sequence is TGTGCCAGCAGCTTGCCACAGACAGGGAGGGGCTACACCTTC.

J is TRBJ2-2 and V is TRBV5-1; 7 nucleotides agree with TRBD2. Trimming at V came to 2 bases and at J to 0 bases, leaving 1 base not matched to a gene. The CDR3 extends over 15 amino acids. Germline V CDR1 and CDR2: SGHRS, YFSETQ. The CDR3 DNA reads as TGCGCCAGCAGCTTTGCGGGGGCGAACACCGGGGAGCTGTTTTTT. Its protein product is CASSFAGANTGELFF.

The J gene is TRBJ1-2, the V gene TRBV7-2; the match to TRBD1 covers 10 bases. Germline loops: CDR1 SGHTA, CDR2 FQGNSA. The V and J ends lost 5 bases and 8 bases, in that order; junction bases with no gene match: 8. This CDR3 has 14 residues. The CDR3 sequence: CASSQDRGRRGYTF. CDR3 in DNA: TGTGCCAGCAGCCAGGACAGGGGGAGAAGGGGCTACACCTTC.

The count of this clone is one. The chain combines TRBV28 with TRBJ1-1; 8 nucleotides agree with TRBD1. J gave up 4 bases and V 2 bases, and 15 bases lay outside the gene matches. The CDR3 contains 18 residues. The germline CDR1 and CDR2 sequences are MDHEN and SYDVKM. The CDR3 DNA reads as TGTGCCAGCAGTTTAAATCCCCGAGGGCAGGGGGCAAGCACTGAAGCTTTCTTT. Protein sequence: CASSLNPRGQGASTEAFF.

V is TRBV28 and J is TRBJ2-7, with D possibly matching TRBD1 (6 bases). This CDR3 spans 13 amino acids. V was trimmed by 2 bases and J by 7 bases, leaving 12 bases between them. Germline CDR1 MDHEN, CDR2 SYDVKM. CDR3 sequence reads: CASSLTGPREQYF. The CDR3 DNA sequence: TGTGCCAGCAGTTTAACAGGGCCGAGGGAGCAGTACTTC.

V and J are TRBV7-8 and TRBJ2-7; D could derive from TRBD1 or TRBD2 (5 bases each). The germline V gene encodes CDR1 SGHVS and CDR2 FQNEAQ. The CDR3 extends over 14 amino acids. The germline V and J ends were trimmed by 5 bases and 2 bases, with 13 bases remaining between them. The CDR3: CASSARDGPYEQYF. As DNA, the CDR3 is TGTGCCAGCAGCGCCCGGGACGGGCCCTACGAGCAGTACTTC.

CDR3 region: CASSLTLQGNTEAFF. CDR3 coding DNA: TGTGCCAGCAGCTTAACCCTACAGGGGAACACTGAAGCTTTCTTT. The chain links TRBV7-2 to TRBJ1-1, with a tentative D call TRBD1 (6 bases). V lost 2 bases, J lost 1 base, and 11 bases lay in between. Germline assignment: CDR1 SGHTA and CDR2 FQGNSA. The CDR3 covers 15 residues.

The rearrangement joins TRBV5-4 to TRBJ2-3, with 12 bases identical to TRBD2. From germline, CDR1 is SGHNT and CDR2 YYREEE (reference sequence). V was clipped by 4 bases and J by 2 bases; unmatched bases: 5. The CDR3 has 16 amino acids. For the CDR3, the DNA is TGTGCCAGCAGCATAAGACTAGCGGGAGCCACAGATACGCAGTATTTT. Translation gives CASSIRLAGATDTQYF.

V usage is TRBV5-4 and J usage is TRBJ1-1; D may be TRBD1 (6 bases). V was clipped by 0 bases and J by 0 bases, with 12 bases between them. From germline, CDR1 is SGHNT and CDR2 YYREEE (reference sequence). This CDR3 contains 16 residues. The CDR3 DNA reads as TGTGCCAGCAGCTTGGGGGGGGGCTTCATGAACACTGAAGCTTTCTTT. Its protein product is CASSLGGGFMNTEAFF. The full variable domain, in which reference TRBV5-4 and TRBJ1-1 provide the parts outside the CDR3, is ETGVTQSPTHLIKTRGQQVTLRCSSQSGHNTVSWYQQALGQGPQFIFQYYREEENGRGNFPPRFSGLQFPNYSSELNVNALELDDSALYLCASSLGGGFMNTEAFFGQGTRLTVV.

The chain combines TRBV30 with TRBJ2-5, with 7 bases fitting TRBD1. V dropped 7 bases and J dropped 5; count of bases not matched to a gene: 7. The CDR3 has 12 amino acids. Germline CDR1 is GTSNPN and CDR2 is SVGIG (reference sequence). The CDR3 region is CASDRDWETQYF. The CDR3 DNA is TGTGCCTCCGACAGGGATTGGGAGACCCAGTACTTC.

The rearrangement links TRBV27 to TRBJ1-5, with D tentatively TRBD1 (6 bases). This CDR3 comprises 14 residues. The V and J ends lost 5 bases and 5 bases respectively, with 13 bases between them. Germline CDR1 and CDR2: MNHEY and SMNVEV (reference sequence). The CDR3, as DNA: TGTGCCAGCAGTCCTCAACAGGGACATCAGCCCCAGCATTTT. Protein product: CASSPQQGHQPQHF.

This clone was recorded a few times. This sequence joins TRBV10-3 and TRBJ1-5; no definite D call. Per the germline V gene, CDR1 is ENHRY and CDR2 is SYGVKD. V was pared by 3 bases and J by 4 bases, with 7 bases between. The CDR3 totals 13 residues. The CDR3 region is CAISEPGNQPQHF. The CDR3 region has the DNA TGTGCCATCAGTGAACCAGGTAATCAGCCCCAGCATTTT.

Remarks on this clone: The same CDR3 is also encoded by other DNA sequences in this sample. The chain uses TRBV18 and TRBJ1-2; 8 bases align to TRBD1. Germline-derived CDR1 and CDR2 are KGHSH and LQKENI. The CDR3 totals 14 residues. The V gene end was trimmed by 3 bases and the J gene end by 3 bases; junction bases not matched to a gene: 3. CDR3 coding DNA: TGTGCCAGCTCACCCGGGACAGGCGACTATGGCTACACCTTC. It specifies CASSPGTGDYGYTF.

The genes are TRBV18 and TRBJ2-5; D gene uncertain. The germline V gene has CDR1 KGHSH and CDR2 LQKENI. Trimming cost V 3 bases and J 5 bases, with 7 bases left between them. CDR3 size: 12 residues. DNA of the CDR3: TGTGCCAGCTCACCGGGTAGGGAGACCCAGTACTTC. It specifies CASSPGRETQYF.